One and the same sample provided the 25 T cell receptor beta chains below, sequenced in a study of T cell repertoires in cytomegalovirus infection. In TCRdb, the reads were re-called with MiXCR into one record per CDR3 protein. The sample carries 450,000 to 600,000 distinct CDR3 sequences, approximately 40% recorded once. These TCRs' antigens remain unknown. Sequenced material: cultured PBMCs, taken from culture after CMV antigen stimulation. The source is a human donor in good health (CMV status not recorded). Some clones in this sample may be carry-over from other donors' samples.

V is TRBV7-6 and J is TRBJ2-5; either TRBD1 or TRBD2 may supply D (5 bases each). Looked up from germline, CDR1 is SGHVS and CDR2 is FNYEAQ. This CDR3 contains 15 residues. V was shortened by 5 bases and J by 2 bases, with 15 bases between the two germline ends. The DNA of the CDR3 is TGTGCCAGCAGCCTGCAAGGGGACGGACAAGAGACCCAGTACTTC. Translated, it gives CASSLQGDGQETQYF.

The V gene is TRBV20-1, the J gene TRBJ2-5; TRBD1 agrees at 7 bases. V lost 8 bases and J lost 3; bases outside the gene matches: 9. The CDR3 sequence is 13 residues long. CDR1 and CDR2 (germline): DFQATT, SNEGSKA (reference sequence). The DNA of the CDR3 is TGCAGTACCGAGCAGGGGGATGAAGAGACCCAGTACTTC. Amino acid sequence: CSTEQGDEETQYF.

This clonotype has more than one count but fewer than ten. The chain links TRBV7-2 to TRBJ2-1; 11 bases match TRBD2. CDR3 length: 16 amino acids. J was trimmed by 3 bases and V by 5 bases; bases with no gene match: 6. CDR1 and CDR2 (germline): SGHTA, FQGNSA. The CDR3 DNA is TGTGCCAGCAGCCTGCCGGGACTAGCGGACTACAATGAGCAGTTCTTC. Protein: CASSLPGLADYNEQFF.

The J gene is TRBJ1-2, the V gene TRBV4-1; 7 bases are a match to TRBD1. The V and J ends lost 1 base and 3 bases, in that order; junction bases with no gene match: 2. The CDR3 is 14 amino acids. Germline CDR1 MGHRA, CDR2 YSYEKL. CDR3 loop: CASSQVDRDYGYTF. DNA of the CDR3: TGCGCCAGCAGCCAAGTTGACAGGGACTATGGCTACACCTTC.

The rearrangement uses TRBV7-8 and TRBJ2-7, with D hard to call. The germline V gene has CDR1 SGHVS and CDR2 FQNEAQ. The CDR3 runs 17 residues. The V end was cut by 5 bases, the J end by 6 bases, with 26 bases between. CDR3 DNA: TGTGCCAGCAGCCCCTCCAGGCGGCAAGCCCCTCGTACCGAGCAGTACTTC. Residues: CASSPSRRQAPRTEQYF. Variable domain in full (rest from reference TRBV7-8 and TRBJ2-7): GAGVSQSPRYKVAKRGQDVALRCDPISGHVSLFWYQQALGQGPEFLTYFQNEAQLDKSGLPSDRFFAERPEGSVSTLKIQRTQQEDSAVYLCASSPSRRQAPRTEQYFGPGTRLTVT.

As concerns this clonotype: A much bigger clone sits one base away, suggesting this may be a read error. The V gene is TRBV6-8, the J gene TRBJ2-7, with TRBD1 identical over 9 bases. V lost 6 bases to trimming and J lost 7 bases; unmatched junction nucleotides: 4. Germline CDR1 is MNHGY and CDR2 is SAAAGT. CDR3 length: 12 amino acids. The CDR3 reads CASSRTGEEQYF. The CDR3 DNA reads as TGTGCCAGCAGCAGGACAGGGGAGGAGCAGTACTTC.

The rearrangement links TRBV10-2 to TRBJ2-1; 9 bases are a match to TRBD2. Looked up from germline, CDR1 is WSHSY and CDR2 is SAAADI. Trimming took 2 bases from V and 4 from J; bases not matched to a gene: 3. This CDR3 has 15 amino acids. The DNA for the CDR3 is TGCGCCAGCAGTGAGGGGACTAGCAGTTACAATGAGCAGTTCTTC. Translating gives CASSEGTSSYNEQFF.

This clonotype was recorded a few times. The chain couples TRBV12-3 or TRBV12-4 to TRBJ2-1; TRBD2 aligns across 8 bases. This CDR3 comprises 14 residues. Trimming took 4 bases from V and 8 from J; bases not matched to a gene: 7. CDR3 in DNA: TGTGCCAGCAGTTCCACGGGAGGGCCTGATGAGCAGTTCTTC. This codes for CASSSTGGPDEQFF.

The chain uses TRBV7-9 and TRBJ1-1; a possible D gene is TRBD1 (5 bases). CDR3 length equals 12 residues. V dropped 1 base and J dropped 10 bases, with 10 bases sitting between them. Germline values: CDR1 SEHNR, CDR2 FQNEAQ (reference sequence). The CDR3 reads CASSLGQWGAFF. DNA for the CDR3: TGTGCCAGCAGCTTAGGACAGTGGGGAGCTTTCTTT.

The rearrangement joins TRBV7-9 to TRBJ2-2, with D possibly being TRBD2 (6 bases). The germline V gene encodes CDR1 SEHNR and CDR2 FQNEAQ (reference sequence). The V gene lost 9 bases and the J gene lost 2 bases, with 13 bases spanning the gap. The CDR3 totals 14 residues. CDR3 nucleotides: TGTGCCAGTACGGGAGATCCCAACACCGGGGAGCTGTTTTTT. It translates to CASTGDPNTGELFF. The full variable domain, in which reference TRBV7-9 and TRBJ2-2 provide the parts outside the CDR3, is DTGVSQNPRHKITKRGQNVTFRCDPISEHNRLYWYRQTLGQGPEFLTYFQNEAQLEKSRLLSDRFSAERPKGSFSTLEIQRTEQGDSAMYLCASTGDPNTGELFFGEGSRLTVL.

J is TRBJ1-1 and V is TRBV9; possible D gene TRBD1, 6 bases. The CDR3 is made up of 15 amino acids. Germline V gene sequence: CDR1 SGDLS, CDR2 YYNGEE. Trimming stripped 0 bases from V and 4 bases from J, with 13 bases between. The CDR3 protein is CASSVALGGGTEAFF. Written as DNA, the CDR3 is TGTGCCAGCAGCGTAGCCCTAGGGGGGGGCACTGAAGCTTTCTTT.

V is TRBV20-1 and J is TRBJ2-2; D gene uncertain. V was pared by 4 bases and J by 5 bases, with 5 bases between. Germline assignment: CDR1 DFQATT and CDR2 SNEGSKA (reference sequence). The CDR3 spans 11 residues. CDR3 amino acids: CSAKSTGELFF. CDR3 nucleotides: TGCAGTGCTAAATCTACCGGGGAGCTGTTTTTT.

This clonotype was recorded a few times. The gene calls are TRBV7-2 and TRBJ1-6; possible D gene TRBD1, 5 bases. Germline CDR1 reads SGHTA; CDR2 reads FQGNSA. V lost 5 bases and J lost 5, with 10 bases in between. CDR3 size: 14 residues. CDR3 sequence reads: CASSPKTDNSPLHF. As DNA, the CDR3 is TGTGCCAGCAGCCCCAAGACAGATAATTCACCCCTCCACTTT.

Many counts were recorded for this clonotype. The rearrangement uses TRBV7-2 and TRBJ2-7; 10 bases agree with TRBD1. The germline gives CDR1 SGHTA, CDR2 FQGNSA. The length of the CDR3 is 14 residues. The junction had 1 base not matched to a gene; V was cut back by 3 bases and J by 2 bases. The CDR3, as DNA: TGTGCCAGCAGCTTGGGACAGGGGACCTACGAGCAGTACTTC. This translates into CASSLGQGTYEQYF.

The table lists this clonotype with a few counts. The chain has TRBV2 and TRBJ1-2; maybe TRBD1 (6 bases). V was pared by 5 bases and J by 8 bases, with 9 bases between. The CDR3 has 11 amino acids. Germline V gene sequence: CDR1 SNHLY, CDR2 FYNNEI. Here the CDR3 reads CASSNRVGYTF. The CDR3 nucleotides are TGTGCCAGCAGTAACAGGGTGGGCTACACCTTC.

The chain uses TRBV7-2 and TRBJ2-3; D remains ambiguous. The CDR3 totals 14 residues. The V end lost 7 bases, the J end lost 1 base, and 12 bases lay between the germline ends. The germline CDR1 and CDR2 sequences are SGHTA and FQGNSA. This CDR3 is CASTPQPGTDTQYF. The CDR3 DNA reads TGTGCCAGCACTCCACAACCGGGCACAGATACGCAGTATTTT.

The table lists this clonotype with a few counts. This chain links TRBV6-8 with TRBJ2-1, with 7 bases matching TRBD2. The CDR3 is 12 amino acids. The ends lost 6 bases at V and 7 bases at J; junction bases unmatched: 3. Per germline, CDR1 MNHGY and CDR2 SAAAGT. The CDR3 nucleotides are TGTGCCAGCAGACAGCGGGAAAATGAGCAGTTCTTC. Protein sequence: CASRQRENEQFF.

This clonotype came up a few times. The V call is TRBV7-2, the J call TRBJ2-1, with no clear D. The CDR3 has 16 residues. CDR1 is SGHTA and CDR2 is FQGNSA in the germline V gene. V lost 6 bases to trimming and J lost 4 bases, with 19 bases between them. This CDR3 reads CASSSPRSDGYNEQFF. Written as DNA, the CDR3 is TGTGCCAGCAGTTCGCCGCGATCCGACGGGTACAATGAGCAGTTCTTC.

The chain links TRBV18 to TRBJ1-4; 9 bases fit TRBD1. The V segment lost 3 bases and the J segment 3 bases; nucleotides outside the gene matches: 11. Germline CDR1 reads KGHSH; CDR2 reads LQKENI. CDR3 length: 18 residues. CDR3 DNA sequence: TGTGCCAGCTCACCTAACCCGACGGGGACAGGGTCTAATGAAAAACTGTTTTTT. Its translation is CASSPNPTGTGSNEKLFF.

The V gene is TRBV12-3 or TRBV12-4, the J gene TRBJ1-3; TRBD1 might be the D (6 bases). This CDR3 region has 18 residues. V dropped 3 bases and J dropped 0 bases, with 18 bases sitting between them. The chain's CDR3 is CASSFGPYRDNSGNTIYF. The CDR3, as DNA: TGTGCCAGCAGTTTTGGCCCTTACCGGGACAACTCTGGAAACACCATATATTTT.

As for this clonotype: One end of the junction does not line up with germline, which may come from a read error. This sequence joins TRBV12-3 or TRBV12-4 and TRBJ1-5; the D is unclear. CDR3 size: 13 residues. Here the CDR3 DNA reads TGTGCCAGCAGTGGATTTTCGGATCAGCCCAAGCATTTT. This codes for CASSGFSDQPKHF.

This clonotype was found a few times. The chain carries TRBV28 and TRBJ1-2, with 7 bases fitting TRBD1. V dropped 4 bases and J dropped 3; count of bases not matched to a gene: 14. CDR1 and CDR2 (germline): MDHEN, SYDVKM. This CDR3 region has 17 residues. CDR3 sequence (DNA): TGTGCCAGCAGTTCGATATCTACCATCGGGACAGACTATGGCTACACCTTC. The encoded protein is CASSSISTIGTDYGYTF.

This chain joins TRBV6-1 and TRBJ2-1; D remains unclear. The V gene's germline CDR1 is MNHNS and CDR2 SASEGT. V lost 7 bases, J lost 2 bases, and 9 bases lay in between. The CDR3 consists of 13 residues. CDR3 residues: CASTVDTYNEQFF. The CDR3 nucleotides read TGTGCCAGCACAGTCGACACCTACAATGAGCAGTTCTTC.

The rearrangement links TRBV5-6 to TRBJ2-5; no definite D call. The ends were cut back, 0 bases at V and 2 bases at J, with 11 bases in the middle. The CDR3 is 15 residues long. CDR1 is SGHDT, CDR2 YYEEEE, per germline. This CDR3 reads CASSLGHVVQETQYF. The CDR3 coding sequence is TGTGCCAGCAGCTTGGGGCATGTGGTACAAGAGACCCAGTACTTC.

This chain connects TRBV6-2 or TRBV6-3 to TRBJ2-7; 11 bases are shared with TRBD2. V was pared by 6 bases and J by 4 bases, with 8 bases of the junction left unmatched. Germline values: CDR1 MNHEY, CDR2 SVGEGT. The CDR3 totals 15 residues. The DNA for the CDR3 is TGTGCCAGCAGCGAACCGGGACTAGCGGTTTACGAGCAGTACTTC. As protein: CASSEPGLAVYEQYF.